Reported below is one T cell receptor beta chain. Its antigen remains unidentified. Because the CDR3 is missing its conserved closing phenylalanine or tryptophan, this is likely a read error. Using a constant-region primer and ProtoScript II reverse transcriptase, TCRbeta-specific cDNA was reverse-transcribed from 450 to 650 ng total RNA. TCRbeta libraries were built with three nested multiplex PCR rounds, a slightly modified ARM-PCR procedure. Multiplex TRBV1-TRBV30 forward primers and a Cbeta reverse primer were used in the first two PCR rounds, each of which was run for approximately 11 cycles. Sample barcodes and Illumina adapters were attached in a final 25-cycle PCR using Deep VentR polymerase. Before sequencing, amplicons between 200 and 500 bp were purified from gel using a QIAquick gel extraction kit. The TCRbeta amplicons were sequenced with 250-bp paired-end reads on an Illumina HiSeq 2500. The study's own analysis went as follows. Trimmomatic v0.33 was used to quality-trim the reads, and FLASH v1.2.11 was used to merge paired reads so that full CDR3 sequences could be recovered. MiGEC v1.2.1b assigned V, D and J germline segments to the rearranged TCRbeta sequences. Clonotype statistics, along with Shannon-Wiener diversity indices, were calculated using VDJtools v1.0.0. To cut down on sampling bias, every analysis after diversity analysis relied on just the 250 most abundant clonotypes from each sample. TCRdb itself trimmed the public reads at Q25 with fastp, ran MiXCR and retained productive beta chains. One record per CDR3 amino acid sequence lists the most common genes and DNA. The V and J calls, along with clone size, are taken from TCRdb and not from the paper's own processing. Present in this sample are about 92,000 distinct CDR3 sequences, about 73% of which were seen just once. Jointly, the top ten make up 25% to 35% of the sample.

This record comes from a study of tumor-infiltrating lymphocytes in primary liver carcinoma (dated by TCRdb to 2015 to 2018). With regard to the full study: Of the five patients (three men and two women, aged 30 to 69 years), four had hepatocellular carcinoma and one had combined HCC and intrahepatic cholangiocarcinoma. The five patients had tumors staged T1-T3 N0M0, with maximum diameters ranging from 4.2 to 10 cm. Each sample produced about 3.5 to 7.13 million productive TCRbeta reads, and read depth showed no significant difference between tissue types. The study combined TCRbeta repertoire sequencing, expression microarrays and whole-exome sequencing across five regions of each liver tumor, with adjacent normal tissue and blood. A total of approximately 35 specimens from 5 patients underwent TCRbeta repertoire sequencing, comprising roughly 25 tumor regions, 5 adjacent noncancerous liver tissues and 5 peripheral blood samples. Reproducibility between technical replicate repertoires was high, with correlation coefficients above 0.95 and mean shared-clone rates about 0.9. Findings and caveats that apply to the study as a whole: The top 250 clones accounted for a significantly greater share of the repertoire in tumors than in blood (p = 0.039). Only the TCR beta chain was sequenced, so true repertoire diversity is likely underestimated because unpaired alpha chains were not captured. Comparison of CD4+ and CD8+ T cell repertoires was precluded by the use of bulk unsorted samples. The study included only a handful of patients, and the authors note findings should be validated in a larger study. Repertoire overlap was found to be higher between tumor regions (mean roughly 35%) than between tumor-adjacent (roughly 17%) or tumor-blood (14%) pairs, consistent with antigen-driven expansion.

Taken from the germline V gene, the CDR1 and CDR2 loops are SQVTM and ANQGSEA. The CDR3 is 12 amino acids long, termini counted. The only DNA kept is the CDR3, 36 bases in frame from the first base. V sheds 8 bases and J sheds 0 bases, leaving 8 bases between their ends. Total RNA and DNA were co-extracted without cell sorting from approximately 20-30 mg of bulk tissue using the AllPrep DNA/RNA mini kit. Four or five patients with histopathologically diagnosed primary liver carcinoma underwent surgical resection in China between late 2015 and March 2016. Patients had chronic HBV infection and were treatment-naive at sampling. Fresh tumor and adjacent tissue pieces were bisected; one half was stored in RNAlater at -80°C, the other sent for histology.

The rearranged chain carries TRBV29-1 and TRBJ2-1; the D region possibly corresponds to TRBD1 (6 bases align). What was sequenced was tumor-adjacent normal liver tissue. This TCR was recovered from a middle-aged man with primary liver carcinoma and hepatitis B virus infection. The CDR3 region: CSIQGSYNEQFL. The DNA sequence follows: TGCAGCATACAGGGCTCCTACAATGAGCAGTTCCTC.